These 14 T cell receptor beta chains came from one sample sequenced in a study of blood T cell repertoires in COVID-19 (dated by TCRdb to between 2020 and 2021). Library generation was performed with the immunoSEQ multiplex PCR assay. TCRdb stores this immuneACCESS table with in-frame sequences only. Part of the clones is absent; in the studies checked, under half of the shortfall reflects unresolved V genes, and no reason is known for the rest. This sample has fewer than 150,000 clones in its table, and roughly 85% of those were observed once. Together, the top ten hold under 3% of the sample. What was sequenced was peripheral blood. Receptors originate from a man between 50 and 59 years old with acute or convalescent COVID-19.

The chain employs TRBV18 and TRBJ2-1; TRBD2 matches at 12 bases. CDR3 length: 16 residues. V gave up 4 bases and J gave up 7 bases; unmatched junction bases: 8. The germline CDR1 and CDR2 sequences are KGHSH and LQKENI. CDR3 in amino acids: CASSRLELAGGNEQFF. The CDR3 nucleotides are TGTGCCAGCTCACGTTTGGAGCTAGCGGGGGGGAATGAGCAGTTCTTC.

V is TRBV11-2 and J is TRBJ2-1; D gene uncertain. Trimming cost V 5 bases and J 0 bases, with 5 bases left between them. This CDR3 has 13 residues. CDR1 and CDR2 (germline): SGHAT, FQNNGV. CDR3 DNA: TGTGCCAGCAGCGAGAGCTCCTACAATGAGCAGTTCTTC. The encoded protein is CASSESSYNEQFF. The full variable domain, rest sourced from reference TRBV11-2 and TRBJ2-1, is EAGVAQSPRYKIIEKRQSVAFWCNPISGHATLYWYQQILGQGPKLLIQFQNNGVVDDSQLPKDRFSAERLKGVDSTLKIQPAKLEDSAVYLCASSESSYNEQFFGPGTRLTVL.

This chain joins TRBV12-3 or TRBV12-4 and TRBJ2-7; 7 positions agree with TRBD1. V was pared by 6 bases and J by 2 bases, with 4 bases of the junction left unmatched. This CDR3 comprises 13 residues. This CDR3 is CASRSDRAYEQYF. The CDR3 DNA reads TGTGCCAGCAGATCAGACAGGGCCTACGAGCAGTACTTC.

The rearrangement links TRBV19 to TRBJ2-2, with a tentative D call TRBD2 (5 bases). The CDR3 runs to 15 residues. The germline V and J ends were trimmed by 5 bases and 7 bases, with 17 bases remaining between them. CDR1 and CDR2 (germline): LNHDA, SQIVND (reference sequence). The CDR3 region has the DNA TGTGCCAGTAGTCTGGACGGGATGACCCGCGGGGAGCTGTTTTTT. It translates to CASSLDGMTRGELFF.

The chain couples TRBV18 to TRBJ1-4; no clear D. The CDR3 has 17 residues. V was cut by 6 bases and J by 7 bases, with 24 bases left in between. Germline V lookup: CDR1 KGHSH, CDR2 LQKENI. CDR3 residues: CASSLSRHSLGSEKLFF. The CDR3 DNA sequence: TGTGCCAGCTCCCTATCCCGACACTCTCTCGGGAGTGAAAAACTGTTTTTT.

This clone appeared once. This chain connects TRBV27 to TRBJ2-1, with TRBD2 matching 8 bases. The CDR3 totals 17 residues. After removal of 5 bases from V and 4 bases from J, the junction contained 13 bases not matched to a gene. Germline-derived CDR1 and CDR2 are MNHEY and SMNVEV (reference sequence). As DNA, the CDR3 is TGTGCCAGCAGTACCCCCGCAAGACTAGCGAGTTACAATGAGCAGTTCTTC. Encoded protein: CASSTPARLASYNEQFF.

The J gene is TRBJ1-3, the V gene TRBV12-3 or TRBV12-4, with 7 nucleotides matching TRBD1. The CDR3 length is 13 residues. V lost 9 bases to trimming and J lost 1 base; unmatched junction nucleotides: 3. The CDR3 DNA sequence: TGTGCCAGTCCGACAGGGTCTGGAAACACCATATATTTT. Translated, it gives CASPTGSGNTIYF.

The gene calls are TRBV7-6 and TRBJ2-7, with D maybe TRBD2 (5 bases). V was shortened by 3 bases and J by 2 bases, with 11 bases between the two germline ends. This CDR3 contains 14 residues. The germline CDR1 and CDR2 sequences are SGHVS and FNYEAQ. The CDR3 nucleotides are TGTGCCAGCAGCTTGGCGGGCCTAACCTACGAGCAGTACTTC. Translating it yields CASSLAGLTYEQYF.

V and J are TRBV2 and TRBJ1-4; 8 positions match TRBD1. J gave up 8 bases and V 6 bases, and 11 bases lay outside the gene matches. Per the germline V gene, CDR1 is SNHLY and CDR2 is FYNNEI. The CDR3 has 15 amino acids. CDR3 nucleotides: TGTGCCAGCAGACGGTCTCAGGGGGCAATAGAAAAACTGTTTTTT. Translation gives CASRRSQGAIEKLFF.

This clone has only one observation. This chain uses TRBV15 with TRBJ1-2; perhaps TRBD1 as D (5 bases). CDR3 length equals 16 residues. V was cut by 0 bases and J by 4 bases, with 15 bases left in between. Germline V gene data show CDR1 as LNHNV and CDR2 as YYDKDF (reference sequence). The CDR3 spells CATSRERGGNLYGYTF. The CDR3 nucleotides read TGTGCCACCAGCAGAGAGCGGGGGGGGAACCTCTATGGCTACACCTTC. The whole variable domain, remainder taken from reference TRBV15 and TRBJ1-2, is DAMVIQNPRYQVTQFGKPVTLSCSQTLNHNVMYWYQQKSSQAPKLLFHYYDKDFNNEADTPDNFQSRRPNTSFCFLDIRSPGLGDTAMYLCATSRERGGNLYGYTFGSGTRLTVV.

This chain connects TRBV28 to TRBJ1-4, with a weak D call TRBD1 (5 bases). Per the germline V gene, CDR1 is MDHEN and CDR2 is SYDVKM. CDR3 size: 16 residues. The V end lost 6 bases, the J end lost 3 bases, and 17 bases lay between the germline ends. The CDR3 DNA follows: TGTGCCAGCAGCCGAGCCGGGGGACGGCCTAATGAAAAACTGTTTTTT. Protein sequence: CASSRAGGRPNEKLFF.

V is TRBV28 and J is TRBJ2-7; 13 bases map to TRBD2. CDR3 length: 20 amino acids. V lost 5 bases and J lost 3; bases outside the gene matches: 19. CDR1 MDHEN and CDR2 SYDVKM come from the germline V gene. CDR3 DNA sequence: TGTGCCAGCAGTCTCAGACTAGCGGGAGGACCACCACTCGGCGTCTACGAGCAGTACTTC. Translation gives CASSLRLAGGPPLGVYEQYF.

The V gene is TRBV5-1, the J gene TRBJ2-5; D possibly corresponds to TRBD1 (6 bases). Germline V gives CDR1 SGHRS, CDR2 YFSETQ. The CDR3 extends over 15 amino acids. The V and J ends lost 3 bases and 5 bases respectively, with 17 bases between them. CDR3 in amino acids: CASSSGTGPLETQYF. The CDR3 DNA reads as TGCGCCAGCAGCTCCGGCACAGGGCCGTTGGAGACCCAGTACTTC. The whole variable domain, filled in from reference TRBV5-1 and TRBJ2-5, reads KAGVTQTPRYLIKTRGQQVTLSCSPISGHRSVSWYQQTPGQGLQFLFEYFSETQRNKGNFPGRFSGRQFSNSRSEMNVSTLELGDSALYLCASSSGTGPLETQYFGPGTRLLVL.

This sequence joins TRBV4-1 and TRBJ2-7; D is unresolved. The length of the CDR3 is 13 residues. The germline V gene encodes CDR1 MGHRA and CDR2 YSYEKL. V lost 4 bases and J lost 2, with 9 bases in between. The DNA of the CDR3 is TGCGCCAGCAGCCTAGGAGAACCCTACGAGCAGTACTTC. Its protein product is CASSLGEPYEQYF.